This TCR beta chain was obtained from a study of blood T cell repertoires in COVID-19 (TCRdb year 2020). Broadly, across the study: Samples covering the acute and convalescent phases of COVID-19 were provided by collaborators in the United States, Italy and Spain. The prospective study material was composed of cDNA or gDNA derived from T cells, B-cell-depleted T cells, or PBMCs. The repertoires were released in a freely available public database intended as a resource for research on the immune response to SARS-CoV-2. HLA class I and class II types, where available, came from metadata supplied by the sample provider rather than from assay-based typing. The dataset comprised deeply sampled blood TCRbeta repertoires from subjects exposed to, actively infected with, or recovered from COVID-19. Sample metadata almost always included a de-identified subject ID, COVID-19 status, age in years and sex. The samples were drawn from the first 160 participants of the ongoing ImmuneRACE study and from about 1,200 subjects provided by 6 global collaborators. General findings and caveats noted by the study authors: Clinical and demographic metadata were provided uncurated, with the amount varying by source and participant.

The immunoSEQ Assay, a bias-controlled multiplex PCR, was used to amplify TCRbeta CDR3 regions from genomic DNA. The published analysis was carried out like this. The number of nucleated cells in each sample was estimated from the amplification of reference gene primers within the assay. Sequence reads were collapsed and filtered to measure the absolute abundance of every unique TCRbeta CDR3 rearrangement. For each sample, productive Simpson clonality was calculated as the square root of Simpson's diversity index over productive rearrangements. Imported from immuneACCESS, the table was reduced by TCRdb to in-frame sequences with V and J called. These copies leave out some clones; in studies compared against another copy, an unresolved V gene accounts for under half, and the cause of the remainder is not known. The V and J calls and the clone size are those of that table, but D and trimming were determined from the DNA. For this sample there are under 250,000 clones; approximately 85% appear just once. The ten largest account for 9.1% of the sample.

This clone has a single count. Its antigen remains undetermined. The record has no base qualities; no much larger clone is one base away. The germline V gene specifies KGHSH as CDR1 and LQKENI as CDR2. V has 4 bases trimmed and J has 5 bases trimmed; junction bases matching no gene number 3. From cysteine to phenylalanine, the CDR3 is 14 amino acids long. This entry keeps only the CDR3 DNA: 42 bases, framed from base 1. Participants in the prospective study were aged 18 to 89 years, lived in some 24 United States geographic areas, and enrolled through a virtual design. In the prospective study, cohorts were assigned on the basis of participant-reported clinical history obtained from a screening survey and a study questionnaire. In the prospective study, whole blood, serum and a nasopharyngeal or oropharyngeal swab were collected from each participant by mobile phlebotomists. Prospective study participants could optionally give additional blood draws and questionnaires over an approximately 2-month period. Before DNA extraction, prospective study blood samples were shipped either frozen or at room temperature.

The V and J genes are TRBV18 and TRBJ2-3; 10 middle bases align to TRBD2. Input material: PBMCs or T cells enriched from blood (not recorded which). This TCR derives from a woman aged 50 to 60 with acute COVID-19. The CDR3 protein is CASSLGTSEDTQYF. The DNA sequence follows: TGTGCCAGCTCACTAGGGACTAGCGAAGATACGCAGTATTTT.